What follows is one T cell receptor (beta chain) and its context. Its antigen is as yet unknown. This sample was taken from a study of graft-versus-host responses after intestinal transplantation. Libraries were prepared by immunoSEQ multiplex PCR; TCRdb keeps only in-frame clonotypes and omits some of them. The data hold about 110,000 clones, with 85% to 95% observed a single time. Study conclusions and caveats: Ileal or blood samples showed some GvH clones first, and such clones were also found in recipient marrow. With peak circulating GvH clone levels came an association with early post-transplant HvG declines.

The receptor was isolated from a human donor who was the organ donor for an intestinal transplant. The specimen comprised unstimulated CD8+ T cells sorted from spleen or lymph node cells, sampled before transplant.

The CDR3: CASSFDPWASGPSYEQYF. The CDR3 DNA reads TGTGCCAGCAGCTTTGATCCCTGGGCTAGCGGACCCTCCTACGAGCAGTACTTC. The V and J genes are TRBV11-2 and TRBJ2-5, with 7 bases identical to TRBD2. The J call is doubtful: the DNA matches TRBJ2-7 better. The germline CDR1 and CDR2 sequences are SGHAT and FQNNGV. This CDR3 comprises 18 residues.